A selection of T cell receptor beta chains follows, all from one sample in a study of blood T cell repertoires in COVID-19. Assay: immunoSEQ multiplex PCR; the TCRdb copy retains only in-frame clones and omits some. This sample has 45,000 to 55,000 clones, with less than 95% found just once. Sequencing was done on a sample of peripheral blood. Receptors originate from a human donor in a cohort sampled during active COVID-19. The CDR3 runs from the conserved cysteine through the conserved F or W. A D gene is named only where the DNA matches it firmly. Where a row states a size, it is once, few, many or the class of an expanded clone; other rows omit it.

j_call | d_call | v_call | clone_size | cdr3_nt | cdr3_aa
TRBJ1-5 | TRBD1 | TRBV24-1 | NA | TGTGCCACCAGTGATCCGCGGGACAGTTATCAGCCCCAGCATTTT | CATSDPRDSYQPQHF
TRBJ2-7 | TRBD1 | TRBV18 | NA | TGTGCCAGCTCACCTCACAGGGGGCGCCGGGGGGAGCAGTACTTC | CASSPHRGRRGEQYF
TRBJ1-1 | NA | TRBV27 | NA | TGTGCCAGCAGCTACGGGGGGGCGACGAACACTGAAGCTTTCTTT | CASSYGGATNTEAFF
TRBJ1-1 | TRBD1 | TRBV6-5 | NA | TGTGCCAGCGGGGGACAGTCACTTGAAGCTTTCTTT | CASGGQSLEAFF
TRBJ2-3 | TRBD1 | TRBV2 | NA | TGTGCCAGCAGTTGGGACAGGGTGACAGATACGCAGTATTTT | CASSWDRVTDTQYF
TRBJ2-1 | TRBD1 | TRBV5-1 | NA | TGCGCCAGCAGCTCACTCCCGGGACAGGCGAACAATGAGCAGTTCTTC | CASSSLPGQANNEQFF
TRBJ1-5 | NA | TRBV18 | NA | TGTGCCAGCTCACAATATTATAGCAATCAGCCCCAGCATTTT | CASSQYYSNQPQHF
TRBJ2-5 | TRBD2 | TRBV9 | once | TGTGCCAGCAGCGTAGGAAATAGCGGGAGGCAAGAGACCCAGTACTTC | CASSVGNSGRQETQYF
TRBJ2-5 | NA | TRBV18 | NA | TGTGCCAGCTCATCCAATAGCGAGGAGACCCAGTACTTC | CASSSNSEETQYF
TRBJ1-2 | NA | TRBV19 | NA | TGTGCCAGTAGTATAGCAGGGGCGCGTGGCTACACCTTC | CASSIAGARGYTF
TRBJ2-7 | NA | TRBV28 | NA | TGTGCCAGCGTACAGGGATTAGGCTACGAGCAGTACTTC | CASVQGLGYEQYF
TRBJ2-7 | NA | TRBV29-1 | NA | TGCAGCGTTCCCAAGGGGGTTCGGGGAGACAACGAGCAGTACTTC | CSVPKGVRGDNEQYF
TRBJ2-5 | NA | TRBV11-2 | NA | TGTGCCAGCAGCTTAGGGGCAGGGGTCGTGGAGACCCAGTACTTC | CASSLGAGVVETQYF